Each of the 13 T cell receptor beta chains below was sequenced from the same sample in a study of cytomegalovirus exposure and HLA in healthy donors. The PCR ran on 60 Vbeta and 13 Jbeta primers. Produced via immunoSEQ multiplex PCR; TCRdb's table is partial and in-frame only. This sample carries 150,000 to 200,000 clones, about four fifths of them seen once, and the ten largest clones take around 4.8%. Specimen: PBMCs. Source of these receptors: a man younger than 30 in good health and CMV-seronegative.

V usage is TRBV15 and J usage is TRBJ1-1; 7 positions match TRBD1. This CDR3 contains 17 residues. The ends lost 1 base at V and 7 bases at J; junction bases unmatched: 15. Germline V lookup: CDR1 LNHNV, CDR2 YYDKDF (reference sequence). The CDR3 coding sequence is TGTGCCACCAGCAGAGCCCCACTACAGGGGACTTTTGTTGAAGCTTTCTTT. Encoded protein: CATSRAPLQGTFVEAFF.

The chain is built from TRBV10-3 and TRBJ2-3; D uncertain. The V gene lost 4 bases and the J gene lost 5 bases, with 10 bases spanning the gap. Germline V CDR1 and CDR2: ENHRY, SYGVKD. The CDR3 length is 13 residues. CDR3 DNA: TGTGCCATCAGTGCGACTGCACGAGATACGCAGTATTTT. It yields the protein CAISATARDTQYF.

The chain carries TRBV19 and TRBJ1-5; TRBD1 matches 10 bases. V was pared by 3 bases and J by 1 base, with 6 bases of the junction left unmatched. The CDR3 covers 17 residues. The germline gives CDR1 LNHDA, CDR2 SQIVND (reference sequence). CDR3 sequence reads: CASSIYGDRGSNQPQHF. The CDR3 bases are TGTGCCAGTAGTATTTACGGGGACAGGGGAAGCAATCAGCCCCAGCATTTT.

Here the CDR3 DNA reads TGTGCCAGCAGTCCCGACTATAGCAATCAGCCCCAGCATTTT. Translation gives CASSPDYSNQPQHF. The rearrangement links TRBV6-5 to TRBJ1-5; no reliable D call. The CDR3 is made up of 14 amino acids. V was pared by 5 bases and J by 0 bases, with 8 bases between. Per germline, CDR1 MNHEY and CDR2 SVGAGI.

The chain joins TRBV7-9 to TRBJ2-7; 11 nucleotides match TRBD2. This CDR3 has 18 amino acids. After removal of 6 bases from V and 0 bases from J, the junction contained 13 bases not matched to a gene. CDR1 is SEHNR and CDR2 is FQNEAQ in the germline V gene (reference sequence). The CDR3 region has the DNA TGTGCCAGCAGATATTCCGGGACTAGCGGAAGGAGCTCCTACGAGCAGTACTTC. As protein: CASRYSGTSGRSSYEQYF.

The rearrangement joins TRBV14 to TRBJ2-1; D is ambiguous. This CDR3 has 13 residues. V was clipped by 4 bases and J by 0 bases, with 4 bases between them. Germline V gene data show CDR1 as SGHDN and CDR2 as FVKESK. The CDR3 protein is CASSPGSYNEQFF. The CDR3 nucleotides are TGTGCCAGCAGCCCAGGCTCCTACAATGAGCAGTTCTTC.

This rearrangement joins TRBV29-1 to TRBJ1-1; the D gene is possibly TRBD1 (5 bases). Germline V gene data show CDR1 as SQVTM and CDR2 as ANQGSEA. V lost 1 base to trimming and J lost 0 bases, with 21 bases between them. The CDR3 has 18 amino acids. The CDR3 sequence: CSVEGQSDYRAMNTEAFF. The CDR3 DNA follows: TGCAGCGTTGAAGGACAGAGCGATTACAGAGCCATGAACACTGAAGCTTTCTTT.

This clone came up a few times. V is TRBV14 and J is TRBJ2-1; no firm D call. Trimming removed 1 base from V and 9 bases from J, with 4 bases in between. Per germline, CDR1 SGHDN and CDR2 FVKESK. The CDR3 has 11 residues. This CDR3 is CASSQVVEQFF. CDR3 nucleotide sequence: TGTGCCAGCAGCCAAGTAGTTGAGCAGTTCTTC.

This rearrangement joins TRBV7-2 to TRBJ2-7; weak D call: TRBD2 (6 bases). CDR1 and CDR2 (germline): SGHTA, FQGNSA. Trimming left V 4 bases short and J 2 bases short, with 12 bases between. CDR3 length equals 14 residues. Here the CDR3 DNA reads TGTGCCAGCAGCTACGGGACTGTCCCCTACGAGCAGTACTTC. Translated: CASSYGTVPYEQYF.

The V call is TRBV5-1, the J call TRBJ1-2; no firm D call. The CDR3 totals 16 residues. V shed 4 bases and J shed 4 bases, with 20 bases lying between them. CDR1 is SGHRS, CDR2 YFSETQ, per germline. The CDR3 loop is CASSATTRGLGYGYTF. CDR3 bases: TGCGCCAGCAGCGCAACGACTAGAGGACTGGGCTATGGCTACACCTTC.

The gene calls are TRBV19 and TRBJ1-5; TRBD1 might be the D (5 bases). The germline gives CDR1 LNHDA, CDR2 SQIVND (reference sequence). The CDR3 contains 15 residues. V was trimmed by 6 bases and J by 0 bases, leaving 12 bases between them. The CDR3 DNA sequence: TGTGCCAGTAGAGAGGGACTGCATAGCAATCAGCCCCAGCATTTT. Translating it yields CASREGLHSNQPQHF.

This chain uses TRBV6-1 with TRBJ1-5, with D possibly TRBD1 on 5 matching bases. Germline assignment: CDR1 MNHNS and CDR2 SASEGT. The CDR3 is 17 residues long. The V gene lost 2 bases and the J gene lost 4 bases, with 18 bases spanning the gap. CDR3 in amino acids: CASSEHLRGGMNQPQHF. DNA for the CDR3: TGTGCCAGCAGTGAACATCTCCGGGGGGGGATGAATCAGCCCCAGCATTTT.

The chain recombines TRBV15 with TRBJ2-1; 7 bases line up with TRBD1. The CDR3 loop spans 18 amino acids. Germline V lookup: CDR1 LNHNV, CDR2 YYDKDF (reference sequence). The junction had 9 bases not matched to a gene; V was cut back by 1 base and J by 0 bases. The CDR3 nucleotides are TGTGCCACCAGCAGAGTGTGGTCCGGGACAGTCTCCTACAATGAGCAGTTCTTC. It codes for CATSRVWSGTVSYNEQFF.